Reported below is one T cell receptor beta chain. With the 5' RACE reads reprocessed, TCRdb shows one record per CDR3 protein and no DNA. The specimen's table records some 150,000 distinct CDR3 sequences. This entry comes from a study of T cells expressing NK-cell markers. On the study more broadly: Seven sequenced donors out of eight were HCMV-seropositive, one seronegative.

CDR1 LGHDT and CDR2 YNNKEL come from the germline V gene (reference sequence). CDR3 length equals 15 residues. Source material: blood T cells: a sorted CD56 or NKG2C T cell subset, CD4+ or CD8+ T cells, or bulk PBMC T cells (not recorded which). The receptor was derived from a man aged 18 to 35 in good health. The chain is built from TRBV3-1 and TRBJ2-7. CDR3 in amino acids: CASSQDKEVFHEQYF.